The 29 T cell receptor beta chains below were found in one sample sequenced in a study of cytomegalovirus exposure and HLA in healthy donors. The PCR was carried out with 60 Vbeta primers and 13 Jbeta primers. Repertoires were generated with immunoSEQ multiplex PCR, while TCRdb's copy carries only in-frame clones and drops some. The table lists more than 100,000 clones, around 75% of them singletons, with 2.1% in the top ten. The sample comprised PBMCs. Receptors originate from a young man in good health and CMV-seronegative.

The V and J genes are TRBV9 and TRBJ1-1, with 10 positions matching TRBD1. CDR1 and CDR2 from the germline V gene are SGDLS and YYNGEE. The CDR3 is 15 amino acids. Germline trimming cut 4 bases from V and 3 bases from J; bases unmatched to any gene: 6. The CDR3 is CASSPLGTGDTEAFF. The CDR3 nucleotides read TGTGCCAGCAGCCCGTTGGGGACAGGGGACACTGAAGCTTTCTTT.

The rearrangement joins TRBV1 to TRBJ2-5; no DNA check was done on the table's D call, TRBD2. TRBJ2-7 explains the end of the DNA better; the J call may be wrong. TRBV1 is a documented pseudogene. The CDR3 runs to 16 residues. The CDR3 sequence: CTSSRNTSPLSYEQYF. CDR3 nucleotide sequence: TGCACCAGCAGCCGCAACACTAGCCCCTTATCCTACGAGCAGTACTTC.

As to this clone: Other DNA sequences of this sample code for an identical CDR3. The chain recombines TRBV11-2 with TRBJ2-1, with D unclear. The germline CDR1 and CDR2 sequences are SGHAT and FQNNGV. Trimming removed 1 base at V and 5 bases at J, with 6 bases between. The length of the CDR3 is 13 residues. The CDR3 here is CASSLGLDNEQFF. The CDR3 bases are TGTGCCAGCAGCTTAGGCCTAGACAATGAGCAGTTCTTC.

The chain joins TRBV7-9 to TRBJ2-3; D may be TRBD1 (5 bases). Germline values: CDR1 SEHNR, CDR2 FQNEAQ (reference sequence). This CDR3 is 15 amino acids long. The ends were cut back, 1 base at V and 3 bases at J, with 11 bases in the middle. The CDR3 DNA reads TGTGCCAGCAGCTTAGGAGACAGTATGACAGATACGCAGTATTTT. It is translated as CASSLGDSMTDTQYF.

The chain recombines TRBV10-1 with TRBJ2-1; 9 nucleotides align to TRBD1. Germline loops: CDR1 WNHNN, CDR2 SYGVQD (reference sequence). The CDR3 has 14 amino acids. The V gene end was trimmed by 3 bases and the J gene end by 10 bases; junction bases not matched to a gene: 7. The CDR3 protein is CASSEGTGGAEQFF. The CDR3 coding sequence is TGCGCCAGCAGTGAAGGAACAGGGGGCGCCGAGCAGTTCTTC.

V is TRBV9 and J is TRBJ1-5, with D maybe TRBD1 (6 bases). Trimming cost V 3 bases and J 7 bases, with 17 bases left between them. The V gene's germline CDR1 is SGDLS and CDR2 YYNGEE. This CDR3 has 15 amino acids. This chain's CDR3 is CASSAGGQGRQPQHF. CDR3 nucleotide sequence: TGTGCCAGCAGCGCGGGGGGGCAGGGTAGGCAGCCCCAGCATTTT.

The gene calls are TRBV27 and TRBJ2-7, with D perhaps matching TRBD1 (6 bases). Trimming pared 0 bases from V and 3 bases from J, leaving 12 bases between. Germline V CDR1 and CDR2: MNHEY, SMNVEV (reference sequence). This CDR3 has 15 residues. This CDR3 reads CASSLSRDTLYEQYF. In nucleotides, the CDR3 is TGTGCCAGCAGTTTATCTCGGGACACGCTCTACGAGCAGTACTTC.

This clone was detected once. The rearrangement joins TRBV6-6 to TRBJ2-1; D is possibly TRBD2 (5 bases). The V gene lost 4 bases and the J gene lost 9 bases, with 16 bases spanning the gap. This CDR3 comprises 14 residues. The germline gives CDR1 MNHNY, CDR2 SVGAGI (reference sequence). CDR3 region: CASSLGSARGEQFF. The CDR3 nucleotides read TGTGCCAGCAGTTTGGGGTCCGCACGGGGTGAGCAGTTCTTC.

The genes are TRBV21-1 and TRBJ1-1; the DNA was not used to check the table's D call, TRBD1. TRBV21-1 is a pseudogene locus. The CDR3 covers 15 residues. CDR3 sequence (DNA): TGTGCCAGCAGCAAAGTTCGGCAGGGGGACACTGAAGCTTTCTTT. Protein sequence: CASSKVRQGDTEAFF.

The chain links TRBV19 to TRBJ2-7; 7 bases agree with TRBD2. The CDR3 has 15 amino acids. V trimming: 1 base; J trimming: 0 bases; junction bases outside the gene matches: 3. Germline CDR1 is LNHDA and CDR2 is SQIVND (reference sequence). In DNA form, the CDR3 reads TGTGCCAGTAGTATAGTCCCGGGGGGCTCCTACGAGCAGTACTTC. Encoded protein: CASSIVPGGSYEQYF. Together with reference TRBV19 and TRBJ2-7, the CDR3 gives the full variable domain: DGGITQSPKYLFRKEGQNVTLSCEQNLNHDAMYWYRQDPGQGLRLIYYSQIVNDFQKGDIAEGYSVSREKKESFPLTVTSAQKNPTAFYLCASSIVPGGSYEQYFGPGTRLTVT.

This clone occurred a few times. The chain has TRBV7-2 and TRBJ2-5; TRBD2 might be the D (6 bases). The germline CDR1 and CDR2 sequences are SGHTA and FQGNSA. V was clipped by 5 bases and J by 6 bases, with 13 bases between them. This CDR3 has 13 amino acids. The CDR3 nucleotides are TGTGCCAGCAGCCAGAACGGGGGTCAGACCCAGTACTTC. It translates to CASSQNGGQTQYF.

This chain links TRBV7-2 with TRBJ2-1; perhaps TRBD1 as D (6 bases). CDR3 length: 15 residues. V lost 1 base and J 2 bases, leaving 9 bases between the germline ends. In germline, CDR1 is SGHTA, CDR2 FQGNSA. The CDR3 DNA sequence: TGTGCCAGCAGCTTAGTCTGGGGGCCCTACAATGAGCAGTTCTTC. Translated, it gives CASSLVWGPYNEQFF.

The CDR3 bases are TGCAGCGTTGGTACCACGAGTGGCTACACCTTC. The encoded protein is CSVGTTSGYTF. The chain recombines TRBV29-1 with TRBJ1-2, with no clear D. V lost 4 bases to trimming and J lost 7 bases, with 10 bases between them. This CDR3 has 11 amino acids. From germline, CDR1 is SQVTM and CDR2 ANQGSEA. The full variable domain, completed using reference TRBV29-1 and TRBJ1-2, is SAVISQKPSRDICQRGTSLTIQCQVDSQVTMMFWYRQQPGQSLTLIATANQGSEATYESGFVIDKFPISRPNLTFSTLTVSNMSPEDSSIYLCSVGTTSGYTFGSGTRLTVV.

The chain links TRBV6-5 to TRBJ1-5; 8 bases align to TRBD1. The CDR3 runs 14 residues. The trim removed 7 bases at V and 6 bases at J, leaving 8 bases unmatched. Germline assignment: CDR1 MNHEY and CDR2 SVGAGI. For the CDR3, the DNA is TGTGCCAGCAAGCAGACAGGGGAAGGTCAGCCCCAGCATTTT. Its translation is CASKQTGEGQPQHF.

This clone has more than one count but fewer than ten. The chain has TRBV9 and TRBJ2-7; 7 nucleotides agree with TRBD1. Germline V lookup: CDR1 SGDLS, CDR2 YYNGEE. J lost 4 bases, V lost 0 bases, and 7 bases had no gene match. This CDR3 comprises 15 residues. The DNA of the CDR3 is TGTGCCAGCAGCGTAGAGCAGGGGGAAGTATACGAGCAGTACTTC. The encoded protein is CASSVEQGEVYEQYF.

The chain uses TRBV27 and TRBJ2-3; D is ambiguous. The CDR3 consists of 13 residues. The ends were cut back, 3 bases at V and 5 bases at J, with 9 bases in the middle. Per germline, CDR1 MNHEY and CDR2 SMNVEV (reference sequence). The CDR3 DNA reads as TGTGCCAGCAGTTTTCATTGGCAAGATACGCAGTATTTT. Translating gives CASSFHWQDTQYF.

The chain has TRBV6-1 and TRBJ1-1, with a tentative D call TRBD1 (6 bases). The CDR3 is 15 residues long. Germline V CDR1 and CDR2: MNHNS, SASEGT. The V end lost 5 bases, the J end lost 0 bases, and 13 bases lay between the germline ends. The CDR3 nucleotides read TGTGCCAGCAGTTTTACAGGGAAGGTGAACACTGAAGCTTTCTTT. Protein sequence: CASSFTGKVNTEAFF.

V gene TRBV2 combines with J gene TRBJ1-2; D may be TRBD1 (6 bases). Trimming left V 1 base short and J 5 bases short, with 8 bases between. Germline V CDR1 and CDR2: SNHLY, FYNNEI. The CDR3 runs 13 residues. CDR3 nucleotides: TGTGCCAGCAGTGAAGGGACAGTTTATGGCTACACCTTC. Amino acids: CASSEGTVYGYTF.

The chain links TRBV7-6 to TRBJ2-7; D possibly corresponds to TRBD1 (6 bases). V dropped 5 bases and J dropped 5 bases, with 19 bases sitting between them. CDR3 length equals 15 residues. Germline-derived CDR1 and CDR2 are SGHVS and FNYEAQ. The CDR3 is CASSLSFGGRDEQYF. CDR3 in DNA: TGTGCCAGCAGCCTATCTTTTGGGGGCCGCGACGAGCAGTACTTC.

The rearrangement joins TRBV5-4 to TRBJ2-3, with TRBD2 matching over 8 bases. The CDR3 is 16 amino acids. The germline V gene has CDR1 SGHNT and CDR2 YYREEE (reference sequence). With V trimmed by 4 bases and J by 0 bases, 7 bases remained unmatched. CDR3 in DNA: TGTGCCAGCAGCCCGGGAGGGGGTCTAAGCACAGATACGCAGTATTTT. Protein product: CASSPGGGLSTDTQYF.

The rearrangement joins TRBV7-2 to TRBJ2-7; 8 bases agree with TRBD2. Per the germline V gene, CDR1 is SGHTA and CDR2 is FQGNSA. This CDR3 is built from 13 residues. The V and J ends lost 1 base and 4 bases, in that order; junction bases with no gene match: 0. In DNA form, the CDR3 reads TGTGCCAGCAGCTTAGGCGGGGGGTACGAGCAGTACTTC. Protein: CASSLGGGYEQYF.

In its sample, this clone was seen a few times. V is TRBV4-1 and J is TRBJ1-1, with 8 bases fitting TRBD1. Germline V gives CDR1 MGHRA, CDR2 YSYEKL. V shed 3 bases and J 2 bases; nucleotides not matched to a gene: 5. The CDR3 totals 15 residues. The CDR3 protein is CASSQGDRRNTEAFF. The DNA of the CDR3 is TGCGCCAGCAGCCAGGGGGACAGGCGAAACACTGAAGCTTTCTTT.

This chain uses TRBV7-9 with TRBJ1-4; 8 nucleotides line up with TRBD1. V was clipped by 5 bases and J by 8 bases; unmatched bases: 10. This CDR3 region has 15 residues. Germline V lookup: CDR1 SEHNR, CDR2 FQNEAQ (reference sequence). As DNA, the CDR3 is TGTGCCAGCAGCCGACGCGACAGGGGTACGGAAAAACTGTTTTTT. Protein: CASSRRDRGTEKLFF.

This clone was observed once. V usage is TRBV9 and J usage is TRBJ2-3; no definite D call. Germline values: CDR1 SGDLS, CDR2 YYNGEE. CDR3 length: 13 residues. V was trimmed by 1 base and J by 0 bases, leaving 3 bases between them. CDR3 sequence reads: CASSVTSTDTQYF. CDR3 DNA sequence: TGTGCCAGCAGCGTAACTAGCACAGATACGCAGTATTTT.

This clone appeared a single time. The chain joins TRBV27 to TRBJ2-7, with D maybe TRBD2 (6 bases). This CDR3 comprises 15 residues. With 3 bases removed from V and 0 bases from J, the gap between germline ends came to 12 bases. Germline values: CDR1 MNHEY, CDR2 SMNVEV (reference sequence). The CDR3 DNA reads TGTGCCAGCAGTTTTACGGGGGAGGTCTCCTACGAGCAGTACTTC. Translated: CASSFTGEVSYEQYF.

V and J are TRBV6-5 and TRBJ1-4; D uncertain. The CDR3 runs 14 residues. CDR1 MNHEY and CDR2 SVGAGI come from the germline V gene. V shed 2 bases and J shed 3 bases, with 7 bases lying between them. CDR3 sequence: CASSYGQSNEKLFF. The CDR3 nucleotides read TGTGCCAGCAGTTACGGGCAGTCTAATGAAAAACTGTTTTTT.

This chain uses TRBV2 with TRBJ2-1; no clear D. Looked up from germline, CDR1 is SNHLY and CDR2 is FYNNEI. V was cut by 3 bases and J by 8 bases, with 8 bases left in between. The CDR3 is 12 residues long. CDR3 residues: CASSDRYDEQFF. The CDR3, as DNA: TGTGCCAGCAGTGACAGGTACGATGAGCAGTTCTTC.

This chain joins TRBV18 and TRBJ1-1, with 9 nucleotides matching TRBD1. The germline V gene has CDR1 KGHSH and CDR2 LQKENI. Trimming took 4 bases from V and 5 from J; bases not matched to a gene: 8. This CDR3 contains 15 residues. The CDR3 nucleotides are TGTGCCAGCTCACTCCTAGCGACAGGGGGTACTGAAGCTTTCTTT. It is translated as CASSLLATGGTEAFF.

The chain is built from TRBV27 and TRBJ2-1; weak D call: TRBD1 (5 bases). The V end lost 2 bases, the J end lost 10 bases, and 27 bases lay between the germline ends. This CDR3 has 18 residues. Germline V CDR1 and CDR2: MNHEY, SMNVEV (reference sequence). CDR3 in amino acids: CASSLGSSWGGTLMEQFF. CDR3 coding DNA: TGTGCCAGCAGTTTAGGCTCGAGTTGGGGCGGCACCCTCATGGAGCAGTTCTTC.